A single sample is the source of the 14 T cell receptor beta chains below, sequenced in a study of blood T cell repertoires in COVID-19. Repertoires were generated with immunoSEQ multiplex PCR, while TCRdb's copy carries only in-frame clones and drops some. The repertoire holds about 74,000 clones, with roughly nine tenths as singletons. Sample: peripheral blood. These receptors all come from a man aged 50 to 59 with acute or convalescent COVID-19.

This chain links TRBV19 with TRBJ2-3; D might be TRBD2 (5 bases). V shed 4 bases and J shed 5 bases, with 10 bases lying between them. The germline CDR1 and CDR2 sequences are LNHDA and SQIVND (reference sequence). This CDR3 is built from 13 residues. CDR3 protein: CASSTGLLDTQYF. The CDR3 nucleotides are TGTGCCAGTAGTACCGGACTTTTAGATACGCAGTATTTT. Supplemented by reference TRBV19 and TRBJ2-3, the full variable domain reads DGGITQSPKYLFRKEGQNVTLSCEQNLNHDAMYWYRQDPGQGLRLIYYSQIVNDFQKGDIAEGYSVSREKKESFPLTVTSAQKNPTAFYLCASSTGLLDTQYFGPGTRLTVL.

The chain links TRBV14 to TRBJ2-5; TRBD2 aligns across 13 bases. The V and J ends lost 6 bases and 5 bases, in that order; junction bases with no gene match: 6. CDR3 size: 15 residues. Germline V lookup: CDR1 SGHDN, CDR2 FVKESK. CDR3 nucleotide sequence: TGTGCCAGCAGACCAGGGACTAGCGGGACTGAGACCCAGTACTTC. Protein product: CASRPGTSGTETQYF.

The chain employs TRBV10-3 and TRBJ2-7; 14 positions agree with TRBD2. V was clipped by 8 bases and J by 3 bases; unmatched bases: 0. Germline V CDR1 and CDR2: ENHRY, SYGVKD. The CDR3 extends over 13 amino acids. The CDR3 spells CAIGTSGGYEQYF. CDR3 DNA sequence: TGTGCCATCGGGACTAGCGGGGGCTACGAGCAGTACTTC.

The chain has TRBV27 and TRBJ2-1; 7 bases align to TRBD2. Germline V gene lookup returns CDR1 MNHEY and CDR2 SMNVEV (reference sequence). The J segment lost 6 bases and the V segment lost 10 bases, leaving 9 bases of the junction unmatched. The CDR3 runs 13 residues. CDR3 loop: CATSGGYGNEQFF. CDR3 bases: TGTGCCACCTCGGGGGGATATGGCAATGAGCAGTTCTTC.

In its sample, this clone was seen a few times. V usage is TRBV19 and J usage is TRBJ2-7; a possible D gene is TRBD1 (6 bases). V lost 3 bases to trimming and J lost 0 bases, with 6 bases between them. The CDR3 length is 13 residues. The germline gives CDR1 LNHDA, CDR2 SQIVND (reference sequence). The CDR3 bases are TGTGCCAGTAGTATGACAGGCTCCTACGAGCAGTACTTC. It is translated as CASSMTGSYEQYF.

This clone appeared a single time. The rearrangement joins TRBV6-5 to TRBJ2-3, with TRBD2 matching 7 bases. V was pared by 7 bases and J by 5 bases, with 12 bases of the junction left unmatched. Germline loops: CDR1 MNHEY, CDR2 SVGAGI. This CDR3 region has 15 residues. The CDR3 DNA is TGTGCCAGCATAGAAGGATCAGCGGGAAAAGATACGCAGTATTTT. This codes for CASIEGSAGKDTQYF.

The chain uses TRBV5-1 and TRBJ2-7; the match to TRBD1 covers 10 bases. The V gene end was trimmed by 0 bases and the J gene end by 5 bases; junction bases not matched to a gene: 8. The CDR3 covers 16 residues. Germline V gene data show CDR1 as SGHRS and CDR2 as YFSETQ. The CDR3: CASSLAGGTGDDEQYV. The CDR3, as DNA: TGCGCCAGCAGCTTGGCCGGCGGGACAGGGGATGACGAGCAGTACGTC.

This chain links TRBV7-9 with TRBJ2-7, with D unresolved. Germline V gene data show CDR1 as SEHNR and CDR2 as FQNEAQ (reference sequence). CDR3 length equals 14 residues. Trimming removed 5 bases at V and 6 bases at J, with 17 bases between. The CDR3 nucleotides are TGTGCCAGCAGCCCTAGGTTTGGCCCGGGCGAGCAGTACTTC. This encodes CASSPRFGPGEQYF.

The chain links TRBV6-5 to TRBJ1-4; D uncertain. Trimming took 7 bases from V and 0 from J, leaving 6 bases between them. Germline V gene sequence: CDR1 MNHEY, CDR2 SVGAGI. CDR3 length: 13 amino acids. The CDR3 DNA follows: TGTGCCAGCATGCGGTCAACTAATGAAAAACTGTTTTTT. Its protein product is CASMRSTNEKLFF.

The chain combines TRBV7-8 with TRBJ1-2; D may be TRBD1 (5 bases). The CDR3 sequence is 18 residues long. V was shortened by 0 bases and J by 4 bases, with 21 bases between the two germline ends. From germline, CDR1 is SGHVS and CDR2 FQNEAQ. CDR3 loop: CASSLAAAAPRGLYGYTF. The CDR3 bases are TGTGCCAGCAGCTTAGCGGCTGCGGCACCAAGGGGACTCTATGGCTACACCTTC. Using reference TRBV7-8 and TRBJ1-2 for the parts outside the CDR3, the full variable domain is GAGVSQSPRYKVAKRGQDVALRCDPISGHVSLFWYQQALGQGPEFLTYFQNEAQLDKSGLPSDRFFAERPEGSVSTLKIQRTQQEDSAVYLCASSLAAAAPRGLYGYTFGSGTRLTVV.

The V gene is TRBV28, the J gene TRBJ2-3, with D unresolved. Germline V gives CDR1 MDHEN, CDR2 SYDVKM. Trimming cost V 5 bases and J 3 bases, with 12 bases left between them. CDR3 length equals 14 residues. In DNA form, the CDR3 reads TGTGCCAGCAGTGTAGCCTCTCGAACAGATACGCAGTATTTT. It specifies CASSVASRTDTQYF.

The V gene is TRBV2, the J gene TRBJ2-2; TRBD1 matches 7 bases. V shed 6 bases, J shed 1 base, and the junction held 5 bases outside the gene matches. This CDR3 is built from 15 residues. Per germline, CDR1 SNHLY and CDR2 FYNNEI. This chain's CDR3 is CASSPTGLNTGELFF. DNA for the CDR3: TGTGCCAGCAGCCCGACAGGGCTGAACACCGGGGAGCTGTTTTTT.

CDR3 coding DNA: TGTGCCAGCAGTGAAACCCCAGAAGCTGGAAACACCATATATTTT. Translation: CASSETPEAGNTIYF. V is TRBV2 and J is TRBJ1-3; D remains ambiguous. The CDR3 has 15 amino acids. The ends were cut back, 2 bases at V and 2 bases at J, with 10 bases in the middle. Germline CDR1 and CDR2: SNHLY and FYNNEI.

The chain couples TRBV7-3 to TRBJ2-5; 13 bases line up with TRBD2. J lost 5 bases, V lost 4 bases, and 4 bases had no gene match. CDR3 length: 15 amino acids. Germline CDR1 is SGHTA and CDR2 is FQGTGA. The CDR3 reads CASSWRGLAGETQYF. The CDR3 nucleotides read TGTGCCAGCAGCTGGCGGGGACTAGCGGGGGAGACCCAGTACTTC. Full variable domain (rest looked up from reference TRBV7-3 and TRBJ2-5): GAGVSQTPSNKVTEKGKYVELRCDPISGHTALYWYRQSLGQGPEFLIYFQGTGAADDSGLPNDRFFAVRPEGSVSTLKIQRTERGDSAVYLCASSWRGLAGETQYFGPGTRLLVL.